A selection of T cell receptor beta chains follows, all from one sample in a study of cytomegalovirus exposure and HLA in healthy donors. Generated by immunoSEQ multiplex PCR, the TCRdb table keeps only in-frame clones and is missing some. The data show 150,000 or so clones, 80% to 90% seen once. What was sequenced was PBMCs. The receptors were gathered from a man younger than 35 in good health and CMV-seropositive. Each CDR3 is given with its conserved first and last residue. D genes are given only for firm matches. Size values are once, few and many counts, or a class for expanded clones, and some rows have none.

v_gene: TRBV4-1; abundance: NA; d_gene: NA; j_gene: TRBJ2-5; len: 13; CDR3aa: CASSRQGGETQYF; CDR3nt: TGCGCCAGCAGCCGTCAGGGGGGAGAGACCCAGTACTTC
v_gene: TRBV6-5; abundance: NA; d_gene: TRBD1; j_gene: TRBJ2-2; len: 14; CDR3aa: CASSSGGSTGELFF; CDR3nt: TGTGCCAGCAGTTCAGGGGGTTCCACCGGGGAGCTGTTTTTT
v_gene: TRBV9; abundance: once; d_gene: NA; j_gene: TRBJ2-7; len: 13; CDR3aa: CASSPQDAYEQYF; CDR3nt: TGTGCCAGCAGCCCTCAGGATGCCTACGAGCAGTACTTC
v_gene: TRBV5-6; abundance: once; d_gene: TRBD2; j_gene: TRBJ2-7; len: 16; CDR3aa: CASSQDESGGAYEQYF; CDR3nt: TGTGCCAGCAGCCAAGATGAATCGGGAGGAGCCTACGAGCAGTACTTC
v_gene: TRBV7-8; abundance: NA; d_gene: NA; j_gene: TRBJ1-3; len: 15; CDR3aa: CASSLGAATGNTIYF; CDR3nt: TGTGCCAGCAGCTTAGGGGCAGCTACTGGAAACACCATATATTTT
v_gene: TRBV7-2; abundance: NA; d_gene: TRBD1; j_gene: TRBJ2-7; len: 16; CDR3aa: CASSLYSTGVAYEQYF; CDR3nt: TGTGCCAGCAGCTTATACAGTACAGGGGTGGCCTACGAGCAGTACTTC
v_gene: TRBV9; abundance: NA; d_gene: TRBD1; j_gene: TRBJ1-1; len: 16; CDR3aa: CASSLNTGGEGTEAFF; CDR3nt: TGTGCCAGCAGCCTAAACACAGGGGGCGAGGGGACTGAAGCTTTCTTT
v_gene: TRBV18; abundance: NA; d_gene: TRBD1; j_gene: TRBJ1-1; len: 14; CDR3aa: CASSPTGGNTEAFF; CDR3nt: TGTGCCAGCTCGCCGACAGGGGGAAACACTGAAGCTTTCTTT
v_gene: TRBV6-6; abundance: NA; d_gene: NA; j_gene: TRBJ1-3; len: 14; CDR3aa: CASSPQGPGNTIYF; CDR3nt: TGTGCCAGCAGCCCACAGGGACCTGGAAACACCATATATTTT
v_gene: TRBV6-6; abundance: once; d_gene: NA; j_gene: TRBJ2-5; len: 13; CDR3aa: CASSYQGRETQYF; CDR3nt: TGTGCCAGCAGTTACCAGGGCCGGGAGACCCAGTACTTC
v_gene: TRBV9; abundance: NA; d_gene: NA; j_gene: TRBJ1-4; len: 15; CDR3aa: CASSVSGAGLEKLFF; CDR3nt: TGTGCCAGCAGCGTATCCGGTGCGGGATTAGAAAAACTGTTTTTT
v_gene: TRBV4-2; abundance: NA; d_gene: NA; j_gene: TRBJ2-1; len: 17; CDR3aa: CASSQDWGVVAYNEQFF; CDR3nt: TGTGCCAGCAGCCAAGATTGGGGAGTGGTTGCCTACAATGAGCAGTTCTTC
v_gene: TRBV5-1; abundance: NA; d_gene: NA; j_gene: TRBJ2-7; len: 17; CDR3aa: CASSLWGGASESYEQYF; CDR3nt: TGCGCCAGCAGCTTGTGGGGCGGGGCCAGCGAGTCCTACGAGCAGTACTTC
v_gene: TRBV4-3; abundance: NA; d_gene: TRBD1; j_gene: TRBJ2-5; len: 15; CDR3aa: CASSQGPGGRETQYF; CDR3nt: TGCGCCAGCAGCCAAGGACCAGGGGGTAGGGAGACCCAGTACTTC